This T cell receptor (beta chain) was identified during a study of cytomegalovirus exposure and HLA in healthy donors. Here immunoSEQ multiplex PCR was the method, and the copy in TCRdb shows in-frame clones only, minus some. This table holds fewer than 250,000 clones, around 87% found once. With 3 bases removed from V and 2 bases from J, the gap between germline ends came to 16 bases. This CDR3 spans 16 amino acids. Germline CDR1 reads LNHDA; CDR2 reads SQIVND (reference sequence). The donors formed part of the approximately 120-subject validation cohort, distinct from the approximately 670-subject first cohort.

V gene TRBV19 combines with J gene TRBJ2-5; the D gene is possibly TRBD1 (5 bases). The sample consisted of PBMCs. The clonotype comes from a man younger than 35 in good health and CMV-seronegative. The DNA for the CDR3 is TGTGCCAGTAGTATCTCGCAGAGGACACAGCAAGAGACCCAGTACTTC. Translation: CASSISQRTQQETQYF.